The rows below give T cell receptor beta chains drawn from one sample of a study of OX40 agonist ivuxolimab in advanced cancers. This table comes from immunoSEQ multiplex PCR, and its TCRdb copy is limited to in-frame clones, with some not included. This sample yields 60,000 to 75,000 clones, of which 70% to 90% are seen a single time; 0.86% belongs to the top ten. The source material was CD4+ or CD8+ T cells sorted from blood, sampled in a trial of the OX40 agonist ivuxolimab. These receptors were taken from an adult with an advanced solid tumor such as melanoma, head and neck, liver or kidney cancer. The CDR3 runs from the conserved cysteine through the conserved F or W. The D gene is left open where the match is weak. The listing skips clone size in some rows; elsewhere it reads once, few, many or a size class.

v_gene	j_gene	abundance	d_gene	CDR3nt	CDR3aa
TRBV6-5	TRBJ2-2	-	TRBD1	TGTGCCAGCGGGACAGCCGGGGAGCTGTTTTTT	CASGTAGELFF
TRBV10-2	TRBJ2-5	-	-	TGCGCCAGCAGTGCGCAGGGTCAAGAGACCCAGTACTTC	CASSAQGQETQYF
TRBV7-2	TRBJ2-7	-	-	TGTGCCAGCAGCTTTGGCCAGGTAGTGGGGGGCTACGAGCAGTACTTC	CASSFGQVVGGYEQYF
TRBV5-4	TRBJ1-5	-	TRBD1	TGTGCCAGCGCAGGGGGGTTGGATCAGCCCCAGCATTTT	CASAGGLDQPQHF
TRBV28	TRBJ2-7	-	-	TGTGCCAGCAGCCCACCCCAGGGGCCTTACGAGCAGTACTTC	CASSPPQGPYEQYF
TRBV4-3	TRBJ2-5	-	TRBD1	TGCGCCAGCAGCCAAGATTATGGGACAGGGCAAGAGACCCAGTACTTC	CASSQDYGTGQETQYF
TRBV11-2	TRBJ2-5	-	-	TGTGCCAGCAGCCGTACGTGGGGAGAAGAGACCCAGTACTTC	CASSRTWGEETQYF
TRBV4-3	TRBJ1-4	once	TRBD1	TGCGCCAGCAGCCAAGCTAACAGGGGTGCTAATGAAAAACTGTTTTTT	CASSQANRGANEKLFF
TRBV19	TRBJ2-7	-	-	TGTGCCAGTAGTACCCTCCCCTACGAGCAGTACTTC	CASSTLPYEQYF
TRBV7-9	TRBJ1-1	-	TRBD1	TGTGCCAGCAGCTTAGCCAGCGGCAGGGGGTACGCTGAAGCTTTCTTT	CASSLASGRGYAEAFF
TRBV7-3	TRBJ2-7	once	TRBD1	TGTGCCAGCAGCCCATCAGGGGGTGGTTCCTACGAGCAGTACTTC	CASSPSGGGSYEQYF
TRBV5-1	TRBJ2-3	-	TRBD2	TGCGCCAGCAGCTGGGGACTAGCGGGAAGGGTCGGCTCAGATACGCAGTATTTT	CASSWGLAGRVGSDTQYF
TRBV29-1	TRBJ2-1	-	-	TGCAGCGTCCCGACGACCCTCTACAATGAGCAGTTCTTC	CSVPTTLYNEQFF
TRBV9	TRBJ2-2	-	-	TGTGCCAGCAGCCCAAGAGCGGTAGGCACCGGGGAGCTGTTTTTT	CASSPRAVGTGELFF
TRBV6-5	TRBJ1-5	-	-	TGTGCCAGCAGCAGACAGGGCAATCAGCCCCAGCATTTT	CASSRQGNQPQHF
TRBV30	TRBJ1-6	few	-	TGTGCCTGGAGTGTACAAGGGGGAAATTCACCCCTCCACTTT	CAWSVQGGNSPLHF
TRBV6-5	TRBJ1-1	-	TRBD1	TGTGCCAGCAGTTCAACAGGGACAGGAAACACTGAAGCTTTCTTT	CASSSTGTGNTEAFF
TRBV5-4	TRBJ1-3	once	-	TGTGCCAGCGCTGGGGGAGGCGGAAACACCATATATTTT	CASAGGGGNTIYF
TRBV4-3	TRBJ1-6	-	TRBD1	TGCGCCAGCAGGCTCGGGACAGAGTATAATTCACCCCTCCACTTT	CASRLGTEYNSPLHF
TRBV29-1	TRBJ2-3	-	-	TGCAGCGTTGTTGGGGGAATTAGAGATACGCAGTATTTT	CSVVGGIRDTQYF
TRBV28	TRBJ2-7	-	-	TGTGCCAGCATGTCGCCCGGGAACTCCTACGAGCAGTACTTC	CASMSPGNSYEQYF
TRBV29-1	TRBJ1-2	-	-	TGCAGCGTTGAGGTCAGAGCTAACTATGGCTACACCTTC	CSVEVRANYGYTF
TRBV7-3	TRBJ1-1	-	-	TGTGCCAGCAGCTTAAGAGGGAACACTGAAGCTTTCTTT	CASSLRGNTEAFF
TRBV4-1	TRBJ2-5	once	TRBD1	TGCGCCAGCAGCCAAAAACCGGGGACAGGGAGTCATCAAGAGACCCAGTACTTC	CASSQKPGTGSHQETQYF
TRBV7-3	TRBJ2-1	-	TRBD2	TGTGCCAGCTCCCCTCCGGCGGGGGGGCCCAATGAGCAGTTCTTC	CASSPPAGGPNEQFF
TRBV6-5	TRBJ1-1	once	-	TGTGCCAGCAGCCCCCGGGGTCCGTGGACTGAAGCTTTCTTT	CASSPRGPWTEAFF
TRBV28	TRBJ2-7	-	TRBD1	TGTGCCAGCAGTTGGACAGGGTCGTTCGAGCAGTACTTC	CASSWTGSFEQYF
TRBV19	TRBJ1-1	-	TRBD1	TGTGCCAGTAGTATTAGACAGGGATTACAGAACACTGAAGCTTTCTTT	CASSIRQGLQNTEAFF
TRBV2	TRBJ2-3	-	TRBD2	TGTGCCAGCAGCCCTAGGACTAGCGGGTTAGGTGATACGCAGTATTTT	CASSPRTSGLGDTQYF
TRBV6-6	TRBJ2-3	-	-	TGTGCCAGCAGTTACCAGGCGGGGCAAGGAGATACGCAGTATTTT	CASSYQAGQGDTQYF